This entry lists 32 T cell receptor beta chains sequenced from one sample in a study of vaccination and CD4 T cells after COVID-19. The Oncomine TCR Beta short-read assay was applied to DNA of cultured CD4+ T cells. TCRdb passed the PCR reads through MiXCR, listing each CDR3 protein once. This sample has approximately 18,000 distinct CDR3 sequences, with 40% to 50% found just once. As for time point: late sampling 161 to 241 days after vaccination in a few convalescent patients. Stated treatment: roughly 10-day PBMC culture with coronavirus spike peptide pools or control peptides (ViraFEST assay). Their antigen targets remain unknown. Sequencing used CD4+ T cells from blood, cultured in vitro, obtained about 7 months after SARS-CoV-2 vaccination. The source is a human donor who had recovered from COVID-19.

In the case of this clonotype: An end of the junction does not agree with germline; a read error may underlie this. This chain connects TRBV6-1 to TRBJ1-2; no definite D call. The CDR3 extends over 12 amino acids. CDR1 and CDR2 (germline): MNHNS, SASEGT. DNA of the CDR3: TGTGCCAGCGCACCAAGTAACTATGGCCACACCTTC. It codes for CASAPSNYGHTF.

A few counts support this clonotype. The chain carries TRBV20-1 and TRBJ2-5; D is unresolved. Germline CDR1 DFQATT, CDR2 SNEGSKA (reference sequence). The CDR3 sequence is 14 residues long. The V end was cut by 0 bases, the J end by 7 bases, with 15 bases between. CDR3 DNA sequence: TGCAGTGCTAGAGATGTTGGTGTTAAGGGGACCCAGTACTTC. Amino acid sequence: CSARDVGVKGTQYF.

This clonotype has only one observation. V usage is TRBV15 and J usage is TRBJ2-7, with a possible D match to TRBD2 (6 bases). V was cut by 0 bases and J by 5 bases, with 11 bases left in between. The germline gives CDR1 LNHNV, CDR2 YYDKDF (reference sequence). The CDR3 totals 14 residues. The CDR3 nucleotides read TGTGCCACCAGCAGAGATTTACTAGCCCACGAGCAGTACTTC. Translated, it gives CATSRDLLAHEQYF.

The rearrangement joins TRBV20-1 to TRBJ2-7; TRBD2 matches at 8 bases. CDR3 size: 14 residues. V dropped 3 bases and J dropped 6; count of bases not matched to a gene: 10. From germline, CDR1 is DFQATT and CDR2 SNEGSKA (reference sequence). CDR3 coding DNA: TGCAGTGCTAGGGTGCCGGGACTAGGCTCCGAGCAGTACTTC. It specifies CSARVPGLGSEQYF.

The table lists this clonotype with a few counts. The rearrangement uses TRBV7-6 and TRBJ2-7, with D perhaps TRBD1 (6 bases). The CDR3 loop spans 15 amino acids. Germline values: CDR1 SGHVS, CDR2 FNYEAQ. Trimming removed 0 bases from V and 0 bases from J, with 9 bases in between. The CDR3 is CASSLAVGGSYEQYF. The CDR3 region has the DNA TGTGCCAGCAGCTTAGCTGTAGGGGGCTCCTACGAGCAGTACTTC.

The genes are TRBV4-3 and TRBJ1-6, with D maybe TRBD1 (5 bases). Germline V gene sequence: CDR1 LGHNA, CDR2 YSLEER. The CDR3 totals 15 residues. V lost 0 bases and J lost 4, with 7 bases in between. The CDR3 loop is CASSQDTGYNSPLHF. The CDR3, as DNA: TGCGCCAGCAGCCAAGATACAGGTTATAATTCACCCCTCCACTTT.

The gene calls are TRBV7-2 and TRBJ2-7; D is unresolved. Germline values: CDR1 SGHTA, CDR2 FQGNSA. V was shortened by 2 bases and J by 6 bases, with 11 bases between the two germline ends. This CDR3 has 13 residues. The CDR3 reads CASSLTPKTEQYF. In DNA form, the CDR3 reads TGTGCCAGCAGCTTAACCCCGAAGACCGAGCAGTACTTC.

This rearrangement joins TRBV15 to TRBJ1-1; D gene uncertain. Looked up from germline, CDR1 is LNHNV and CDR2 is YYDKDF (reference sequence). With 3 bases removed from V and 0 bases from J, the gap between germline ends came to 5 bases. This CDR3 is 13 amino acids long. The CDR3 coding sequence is TGTGCCACCAGCAGCCTTATGAACACTGAAGCTTTCTTT. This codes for CATSSLMNTEAFF.

This CDR3 is CATSSDSNTEAFF. CDR3 nucleotides: TGTGCCACCAGCAGCGACTCGAACACTGAAGCTTTCTTT. This chain links TRBV15 with TRBJ1-1; no clear D. The V gene's germline CDR1 is LNHNV and CDR2 YYDKDF (reference sequence). The CDR3 covers 13 residues. Trimming took 3 bases from V and 1 from J, leaving 6 bases between them.

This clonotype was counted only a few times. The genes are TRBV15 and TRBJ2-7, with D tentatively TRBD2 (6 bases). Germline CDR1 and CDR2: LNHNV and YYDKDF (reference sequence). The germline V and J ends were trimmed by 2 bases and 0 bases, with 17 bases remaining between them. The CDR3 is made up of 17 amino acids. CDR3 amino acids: CATSRTTSGSVSYEQYF. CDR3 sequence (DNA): TGTGCCACCAGCAGAACCACCAGCGGGTCCGTCTCCTACGAGCAGTACTTC.

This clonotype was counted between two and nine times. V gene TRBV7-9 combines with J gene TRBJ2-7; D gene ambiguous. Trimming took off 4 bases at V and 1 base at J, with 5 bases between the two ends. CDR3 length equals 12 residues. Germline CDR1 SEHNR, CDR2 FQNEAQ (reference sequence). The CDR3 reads CASSSYSYEQYF. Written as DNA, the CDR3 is TGTGCCAGCAGCTCCTATTCCTACGAGCAGTACTTC.

CDR3 coding DNA: TGCGCCAGCAGCACCGGACAGCGAGGGGAGACCCAGTACTTC. This encodes CASSTGQRGETQYF. This chain uses TRBV5-1 with TRBJ2-5; D is possibly TRBD1 (6 bases). The CDR3 loop spans 14 amino acids. Germline CDR1 SGHRS, CDR2 YFSETQ. Trimming took 4 bases from V and 5 from J, leaving 15 bases between them.

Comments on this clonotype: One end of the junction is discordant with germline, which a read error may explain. CDR3 sequence: CASSLDGSAKTQYF. The CDR3 DNA is TGTGCTAGCAGCTTAGACGGGAGCGCCAAGACCCAGTACTTC. The chain links TRBV7-6 to TRBJ2-5; tentatively, D is TRBD2 (6 bases). CDR1 and CDR2 from the germline V gene are SGHVS and FNYEAQ. The CDR3 is made up of 14 amino acids.

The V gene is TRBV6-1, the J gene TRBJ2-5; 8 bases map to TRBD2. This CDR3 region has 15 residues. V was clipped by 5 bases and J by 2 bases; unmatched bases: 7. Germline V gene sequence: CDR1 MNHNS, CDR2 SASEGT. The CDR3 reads CASSRHLAGQETQYF. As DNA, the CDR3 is TGTGCCAGCAGTCGCCACTTAGCGGGACAAGAGACCCAGTACTTC.

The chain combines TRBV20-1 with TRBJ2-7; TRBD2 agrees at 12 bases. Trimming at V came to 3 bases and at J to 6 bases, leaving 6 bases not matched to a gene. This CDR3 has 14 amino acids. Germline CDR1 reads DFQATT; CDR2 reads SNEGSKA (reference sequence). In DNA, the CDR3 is TGCAGTGCTAGGCTAGCGGGAGGGCCAGGCGAGCAGTACTTC. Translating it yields CSARLAGGPGEQYF.

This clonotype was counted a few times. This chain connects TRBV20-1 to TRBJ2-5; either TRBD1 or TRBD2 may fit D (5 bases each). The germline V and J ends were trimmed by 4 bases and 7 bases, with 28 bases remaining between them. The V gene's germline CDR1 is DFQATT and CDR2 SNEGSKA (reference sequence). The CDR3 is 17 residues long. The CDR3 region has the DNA TGCAGTGCTACCTATCACGGGGCCGACGGGGTAAGCGGGACCCAGTACTTC. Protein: CSATYHGADGVSGTQYF.

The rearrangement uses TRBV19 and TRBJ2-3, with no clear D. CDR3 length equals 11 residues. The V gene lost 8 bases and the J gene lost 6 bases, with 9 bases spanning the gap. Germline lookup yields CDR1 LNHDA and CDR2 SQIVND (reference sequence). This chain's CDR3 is CASGDRDTQYF. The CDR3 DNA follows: TGTGCCAGTGGGGATAGGGATACGCAGTATTTT.

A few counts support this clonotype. This chain's CDR3 is CATSDSVTGAYNEQFF. In DNA form, the CDR3 reads TGTGCCACCAGTGACTCCGTGACAGGGGCCTACAATGAGCAGTTCTTC. The chain employs TRBV24-1 and TRBJ2-1; TRBD1 agrees at 8 bases. Germline CDR1 reads KGHDR; CDR2 reads SFDVKD. The trim removed 4 bases at V and 2 bases at J, leaving 6 bases unmatched. The CDR3 contains 16 residues.

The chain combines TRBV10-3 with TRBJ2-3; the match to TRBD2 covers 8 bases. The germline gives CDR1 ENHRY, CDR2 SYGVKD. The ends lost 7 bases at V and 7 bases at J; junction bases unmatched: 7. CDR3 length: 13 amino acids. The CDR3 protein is CAIKGLEGNTQYF. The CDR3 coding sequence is TGTGCCATCAAGGGACTAGAAGGGAATACGCAGTATTTT.

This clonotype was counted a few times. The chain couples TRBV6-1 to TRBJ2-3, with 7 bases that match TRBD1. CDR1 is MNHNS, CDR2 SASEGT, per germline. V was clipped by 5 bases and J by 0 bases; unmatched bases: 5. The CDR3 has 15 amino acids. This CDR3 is CASSRWTGSTDTQYF. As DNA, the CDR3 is TGTGCCAGCAGTCGCTGGACAGGTAGCACAGATACGCAGTATTTT.

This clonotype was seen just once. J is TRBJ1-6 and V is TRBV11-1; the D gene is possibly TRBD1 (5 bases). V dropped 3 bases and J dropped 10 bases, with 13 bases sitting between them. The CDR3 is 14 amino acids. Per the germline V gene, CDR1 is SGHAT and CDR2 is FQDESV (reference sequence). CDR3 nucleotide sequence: TGTGCCAGCAGCTTGCACGGGACGGGGTCACCCCTCCACTTT. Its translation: CASSLHGTGSPLHF.

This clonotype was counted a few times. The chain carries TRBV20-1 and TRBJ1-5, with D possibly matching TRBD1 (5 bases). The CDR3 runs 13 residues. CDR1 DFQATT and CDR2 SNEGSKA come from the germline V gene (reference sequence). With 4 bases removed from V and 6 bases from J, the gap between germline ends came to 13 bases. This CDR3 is CSAMQGAPQPQHF. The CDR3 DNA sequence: TGCAGTGCTATGCAAGGGGCGCCTCAGCCCCAGCATTTT.

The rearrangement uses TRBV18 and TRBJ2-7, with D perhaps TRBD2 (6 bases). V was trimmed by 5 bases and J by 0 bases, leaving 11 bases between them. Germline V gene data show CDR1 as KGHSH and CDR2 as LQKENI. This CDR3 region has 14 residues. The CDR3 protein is CASSTGLLSYEQYF. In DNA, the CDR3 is TGTGCCAGCTCAACGGGACTCCTCTCCTACGAGCAGTACTTC.

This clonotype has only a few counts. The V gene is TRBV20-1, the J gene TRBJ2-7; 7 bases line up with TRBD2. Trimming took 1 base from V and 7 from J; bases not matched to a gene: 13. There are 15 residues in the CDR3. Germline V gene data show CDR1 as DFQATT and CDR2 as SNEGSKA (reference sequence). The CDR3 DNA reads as TGCAGTGCTAGAGGGAGACTAGCACGCTCTCTTGAGCAGTACTTC. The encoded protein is CSARGRLARSLEQYF.

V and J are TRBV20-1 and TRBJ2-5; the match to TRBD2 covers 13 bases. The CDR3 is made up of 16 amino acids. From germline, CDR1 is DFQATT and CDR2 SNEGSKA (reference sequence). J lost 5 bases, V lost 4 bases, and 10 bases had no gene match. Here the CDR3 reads CSAKLAGGPRMETQYF. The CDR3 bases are TGCAGTGCTAAACTAGCGGGAGGGCCGAGAATGGAGACCCAGTACTTC.

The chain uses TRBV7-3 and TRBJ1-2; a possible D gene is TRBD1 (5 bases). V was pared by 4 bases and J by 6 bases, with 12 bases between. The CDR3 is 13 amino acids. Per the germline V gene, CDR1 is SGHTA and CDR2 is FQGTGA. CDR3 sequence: CASSSTGFDGYTF. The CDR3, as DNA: TGTGCCAGCAGCTCAACAGGTTTCGATGGCTACACCTTC.

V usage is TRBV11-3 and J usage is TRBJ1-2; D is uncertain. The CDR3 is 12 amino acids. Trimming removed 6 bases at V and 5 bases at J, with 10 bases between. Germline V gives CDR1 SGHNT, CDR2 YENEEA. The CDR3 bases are TGTGCCAGCAGGGACGGAACTTATGGCTACACCTTC. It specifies CASRDGTYGYTF.

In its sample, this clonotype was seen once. The CDR3 reads CSARDLRGRAEAFF. Here the CDR3 DNA reads TGCAGTGCTAGAGATCTCCGAGGGCGAGCTGAAGCTTTCTTT. This chain joins TRBV20-1 and TRBJ1-1; D unclear. The CDR3 spans 14 residues. Trimming left V 0 bases short and J 6 bases short, with 14 bases between. Germline-derived CDR1 and CDR2 are DFQATT and SNEGSKA (reference sequence).

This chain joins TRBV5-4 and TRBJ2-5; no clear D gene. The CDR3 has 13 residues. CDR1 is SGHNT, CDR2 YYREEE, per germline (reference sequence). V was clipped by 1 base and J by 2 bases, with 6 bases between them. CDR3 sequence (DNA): TGTGCCAGCAGCTTGATGGGGCAAGAGACCCAGTACTTC. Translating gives CASSLMGQETQYF.

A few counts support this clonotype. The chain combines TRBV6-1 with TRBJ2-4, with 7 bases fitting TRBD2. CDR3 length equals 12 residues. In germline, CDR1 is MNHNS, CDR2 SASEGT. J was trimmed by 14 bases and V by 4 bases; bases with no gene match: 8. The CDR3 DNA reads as TGTGCCAGCAGTGCCTCCGGGACTACGGAGTACTTC. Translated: CASSASGTTEYF.

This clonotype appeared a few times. The chain's CDR3 is CASSPGTQYEQYF. The CDR3 nucleotides read TGTGCCAGCAGTCCAGGGACACAGTACGAGCAGTACTTC. The V call is TRBV27, the J call TRBJ2-7, with a tentative D call TRBD1 (6 bases). The length of the CDR3 is 13 residues. CDR1 and CDR2 from the germline V gene are MNHEY and SMNVEV (reference sequence). V lost 5 bases to trimming and J lost 4 bases, with 12 bases between them.

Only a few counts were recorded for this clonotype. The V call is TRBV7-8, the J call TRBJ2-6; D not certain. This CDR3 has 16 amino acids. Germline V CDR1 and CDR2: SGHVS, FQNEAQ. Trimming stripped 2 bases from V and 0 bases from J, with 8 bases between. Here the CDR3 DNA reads TGTGCCAGCAGCTTACTAGGGATCTCTGGGGCCAACGTCCTGACTTTC. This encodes CASSLLGISGANVLTF.